This record looks at one T cell receptor (beta chain) sequence and its context. Its target is not known. TCRdb's copy holds only in-frame clones and misses some; the assay was immunoSEQ multiplex PCR. The sample holds about 88,000 clones, approximately 75% seen once. This specimen comes from a study of radiotherapy plus CTLA-4 blockade in lung cancer. General study findings and limits: Blood saw expansion of tumor-derived TCR clones after radiotherapy plus ipilimumab.

The germline V gene has CDR1 LGHNA and CDR2 YSLEER. The CDR3 runs 16 residues. V shed 0 bases and J 0 bases; nucleotides not matched to a gene: 4. This clonotype was obtained from a human donor with non-small cell lung cancer that progressed on radiotherapy plus ipilimumab. The sample in question was peripheral blood, obtained from a patient treated with radiotherapy plus ipilimumab. The V and J genes are TRBV4-3 and TRBJ2-5; the match to TRBD1 covers 7 bases. CDR3 residues: CASSQDAGGNQETQYF. CDR3 DNA sequence: TGCGCCAGCAGCCAAGATGCAGGGGGAAACCAAGAGACCCAGTACTTC.